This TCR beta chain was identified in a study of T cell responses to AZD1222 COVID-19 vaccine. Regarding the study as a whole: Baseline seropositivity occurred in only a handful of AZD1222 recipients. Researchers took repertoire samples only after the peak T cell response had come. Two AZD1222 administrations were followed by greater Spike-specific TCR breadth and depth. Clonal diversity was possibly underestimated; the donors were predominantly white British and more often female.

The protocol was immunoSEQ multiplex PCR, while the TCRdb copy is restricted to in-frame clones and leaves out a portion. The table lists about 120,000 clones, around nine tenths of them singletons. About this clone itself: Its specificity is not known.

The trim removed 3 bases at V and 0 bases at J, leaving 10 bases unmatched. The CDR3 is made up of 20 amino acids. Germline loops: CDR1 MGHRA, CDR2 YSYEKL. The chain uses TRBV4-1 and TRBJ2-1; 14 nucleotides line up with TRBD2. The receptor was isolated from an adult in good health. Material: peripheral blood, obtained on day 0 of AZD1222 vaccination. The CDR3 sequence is CASSQPGTSGRVSSYNEQFF. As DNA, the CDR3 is TGCGCCAGCAGCCAGCCCGGGACTAGCGGGAGAGTTAGCTCCTACAATGAGCAGTTCTTC.